The TCR beta chain under discussion was sequenced for a study of blood T cell repertoires in COVID-19. For the study at large: Italy, Spain and the United States were the sources of the convalescent and acute COVID-19 samples. From T cells, B-cell-depleted T cells, or PBMCs came the material, which was cDNA or gDNA.

In the original processing: Nucleated cell number was recorded as an estimate derived from reference gene primer amplification. Sequenced by immunoSEQ multiplex PCR; TCRdb stores in-frame clones only, minus some. That table supplies the V and J calls and clone size; D and trimming were determined from the DNA. The sample consists of under 100,000 clones, about 80% of them appearing once. Per germline, CDR1 KGHDR and CDR2 SFDVKD. There are 12 residues in the CDR3. Trimming removed 0 bases from V and 10 bases from J, with 9 bases in between. The receptor's source is a woman aged 40 to 55 with active or convalescent COVID-19. Sequences were obtained from peripheral blood. The chain is built from TRBV24-1 and TRBJ2-7, with D unresolved. CDR3 coding DNA: TGTGCCACCAGTGATTTGTCCGCGCAACAGTACTTC. Amino acids: CATSDLSAQQYF.